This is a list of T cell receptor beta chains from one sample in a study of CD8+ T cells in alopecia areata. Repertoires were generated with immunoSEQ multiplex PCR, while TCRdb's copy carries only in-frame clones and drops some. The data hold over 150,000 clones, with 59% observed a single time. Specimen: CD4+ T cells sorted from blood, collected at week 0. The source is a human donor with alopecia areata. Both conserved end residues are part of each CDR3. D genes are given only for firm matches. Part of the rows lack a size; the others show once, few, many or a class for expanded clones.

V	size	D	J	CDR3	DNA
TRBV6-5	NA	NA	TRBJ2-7	CASSSPNDEQYF	TGTGCCAGCAGTTCCCCGAACGACGAGCAGTACTTC
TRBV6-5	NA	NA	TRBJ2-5	CASSLDISQETQYF	TGTGCCAGCAGTTTGGACATATCCCAAGAGACCCAGTACTTC
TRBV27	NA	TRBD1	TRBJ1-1	CASSPDRANTEAFF	TGTGCCAGCAGTCCCGACAGGGCGAACACTGAAGCTTTCTTT
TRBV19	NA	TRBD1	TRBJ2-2	CASSPGTVTGELFF	TGTGCCAGTAGTCCCGGGACAGTCACCGGGGAGCTGTTTTTT
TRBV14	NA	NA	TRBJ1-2	CASSQDRGGYHGYTF	TGTGCCAGCAGCCAAGATCGGGGAGGGTACCATGGCTACACCTTC
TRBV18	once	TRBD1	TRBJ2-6	CASSNHVGQGSGANVLTF	TGTGCCAGCTCTAACCACGTGGGACAGGGATCTGGGGCCAACGTCCTGACTTTC
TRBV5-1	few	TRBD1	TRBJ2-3	CASSIGQGAGDTQYF	TGCGCCAGCAGCATCGGACAGGGGGCAGGAGATACGCAGTATTTT
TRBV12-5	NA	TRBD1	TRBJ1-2	CASGLGPPGQGEDYGYTF	TGTGCTAGTGGTTTGGGGCCACCGGGACAGGGGGAAGACTATGGCTACACCTTC
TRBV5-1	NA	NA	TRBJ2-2	CASSLDDTGELFF	TGCGCCAGCAGCTTGGACGACACCGGGGAGCTGTTTTTT
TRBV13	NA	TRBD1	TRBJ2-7	CASSLRTGSNEQYF	TGTGCCAGCAGCTTACGGACAGGGTCAAACGAGCAGTACTTC
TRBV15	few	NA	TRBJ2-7	CATSRITTPRGGQYF	TGTGCCACCAGCAGAATTACGACACCTCGGGGTGGGCAGTACTTC
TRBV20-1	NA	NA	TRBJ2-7	CSARPGNEQYF	TGCAGTGCTCGTCCGGGTAACGAGCAGTACTTC
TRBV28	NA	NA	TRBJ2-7	CASNPPGHLYEQYF	TGTGCCAGCAATCCCCCGGGACACCTATACGAGCAGTACTTC
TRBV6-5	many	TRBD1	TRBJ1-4	CASGTGGEKLFF	TGTGCCAGCGGGACAGGGGGTGAAAAACTGTTTTTT
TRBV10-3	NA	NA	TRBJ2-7	CAISESGREGEQYF	TGTGCCATCAGTGAGTCTGGCCGCGAGGGCGAGCAGTACTTC
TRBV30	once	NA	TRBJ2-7	CAWSSNGRLQEQYF	TGTGCCTGGAGTAGTAACGGACGACTGCAGGAGCAGTACTTC
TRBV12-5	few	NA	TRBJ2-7	CASANGGSYEQYF	TGTGCTAGTGCCAATGGGGGCTCCTACGAGCAGTACTTC
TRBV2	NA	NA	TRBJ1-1	CASSRGATFF	TGTGCCAGCAGTCGGGGGGCAACTTTCTTT
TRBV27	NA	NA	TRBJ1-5	CASSPTRYSNQPQHF	TGTGCCAGCAGTCCCACTCGTTATAGCAATCAGCCCCAGCATTTT
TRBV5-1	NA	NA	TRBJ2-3	CASRQGSQEDTQYF	TGCGCCAGCCGGCAGGGATCCCAGGAAGATACGCAGTATTTT
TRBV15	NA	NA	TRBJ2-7	CATSRVFGLSYEQYF	TGTGCCACCAGCAGAGTGTTCGGGCTATCCTACGAGCAGTACTTC
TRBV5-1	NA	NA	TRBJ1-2	CASSLDASGYGYTF	TGCGCCAGCAGCTTGGATGCTAGTGGCTATGGCTACACCTTC
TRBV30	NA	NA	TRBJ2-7	CAWIVVTYEQYF	TGTGCCTGGATTGTGGTTACCTACGAGCAGTACTTC
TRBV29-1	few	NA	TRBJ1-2	CSVGGDILHGYTF	TGCAGCGTTGGAGGGGATATCCTACATGGCTACACCTTC
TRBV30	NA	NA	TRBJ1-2	CAWSRGQTPYGYTF	TGTGCCTGGAGCCGGGGGCAGACGCCCTATGGCTACACCTTC
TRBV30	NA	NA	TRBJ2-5	CAWSRTGETQYF	TGTGCCTGGAGTCGTACAGGCGAGACCCAGTACTTC
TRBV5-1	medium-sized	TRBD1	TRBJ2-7	CASSKQGREQYF	TGCGCCAGCAGCAAACAGGGGAGAGAGCAGTACTTC
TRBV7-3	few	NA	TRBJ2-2	CASSHGSGTGELFF	TGTGCCAGCAGCCACGGTTCGGGCACCGGGGAGCTGTTTTTT
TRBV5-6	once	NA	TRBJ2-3	CASTRPAIDTQYF	TGTGCCAGCACCCGTCCTGCTATAGATACGCAGTATTTT
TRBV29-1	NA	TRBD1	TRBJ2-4	CSVEGTGDTKNIQYF	TGCAGCGTTGAAGGCACAGGGGATACCAAAAACATTCAGTACTTC
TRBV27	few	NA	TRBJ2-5	CASSLWGTQETQYF	TGTGCCAGCAGTTTATGGGGAACTCAAGAGACCCAGTACTTC
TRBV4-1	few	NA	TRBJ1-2	CASSQDRGRVLYPYGYTF	TGCGCCAGCAGCCAAGATAGGGGCAGGGTACTTTATCCCTATGGCTACACCTTC